Reported below is one T cell receptor (beta chain). Its antigen target is currently unknown. No clone much larger than this one lies a single base away; base qualities are absent. The data were taken from a study of cytomegalovirus exposure and HLA in healthy donors listed by TCRdb under 2017. At the level of the whole study: An earlier analysis of approximately 640 of the donors reported approximately 300 Gb of sequence data and around 110 million unique TCR beta sequences from 150 million to 200 million T cells. In a later genetic analysis, genome-wide SNP genotypes for about 55% of the roughly 700 donors were used, and that subset was treated as a discovery cohort. Along with the roughly 670-subject first cohort, a separate validation cohort of approximately 110 different subjects was used. To predict cytomegalovirus infection status, the study brought together high-throughput TCR immunosequencing, statistical association of individual TCRs with disease status, and machine learning. An early release covering about 600 HLA-typed donors comprised about 300 gigabases of sequencing data and 85 million or so unique TCR sequences. In the later analysis, no new phenotypic data were used to find candidate immune exposures; instead, reliance was placed on TCR beta sequences and their occurrence across donors. Alongside the repertoire data, information on donor age, sex, ethnicity and CMV serostatus was compiled. Of the roughly 410 genotyped donors, approximately 81% were placed in the genetic ancestry cluster associated with self-reported Caucasian donors. Roughly 5 DR-DQ haplotypes were treated as single units for association and clustering because of strong linkage in the cohort. The study was designed to test whether signatures of past pathogen exposure could be identified by cataloging public T cell receptors. Typing coverage varied by locus: roughly 620-640 donors for A, B, C, DRB1 and DQB1; more than 500 for DQA1; nearly 610 for DPA1; more than 450 for DPB1. In an earlier analysis of a few hundred of the donors, high-throughput TCR beta sequencing was used to judge whether each TCR beta V gene segment behaved as functional or pseudogenic. On average, 235,054 unique TCR beta nucleotide sequences were sequenced per donor among about 400 genotyped donors of the cohort, with 15% to 20% of those sequences being non-productive. The study profiled the T cell repertoires of 500 to 800 subjects by immunosequencing and related them to cytomegalovirus serostatus. In a later analysis, previously published TCR beta repertoires from 666 donors were re-analyzed and high-resolution HLA genotyping was added so that TCR occurrence patterns could be studied. Both class I and class II loci were covered by HLA typing, at four-digit resolution. Every discovery cohort repertoire had been produced on one sequencing platform. Study-wide findings and limitations: In an earlier analysis of over 550 of the donors, most TCR beta V segments were observed in productive rearrangements about 87% or about 30% of the time, broadly matching IMGT annotations. An association between a missense DCLRE1C variant and V-gene and J-gene trimming of TCR beta chains was found in a later genetic analysis and replicated in an independent cohort. The classifier was reported to diagnose cytomegalovirus status with high specificity and sensitivity in both the original cohort and the validation cohort. Roughly uniform sequencing depth across donors was assumed in presence/absence analyses, although this assumption may not hold. Several of the top co-occurrence clusters appeared to be linked to parvovirus B19, influenza, CMV and Epstein-Barr virus, according to a later analysis. According to a later genetic analysis, donors in an Asian-associated ancestry cluster had fewer N-insertions in productive TCRs than the roughly 660-donor mean. Three of the identified cytomegalovirus-associated TCR beta chains were confirmed in vitro to be specific for cytomegalovirus antigens. According to a later analysis, most CMV-associated TCR beta chains appeared to be HLA-restricted, and the HLA associations seemed to be driven largely by CMV exposure. Correlated functional status among segregating V segments might be attributable to linkage disequilibrium, but an unknown experimental factor could not be ruled out. In the study, 164 TCR beta chains were listed as associated with cytomegalovirus. At a false discovery rate of 0.05, a later analysis linked some 17,000 TCR beta sequences to specific HLA alleles. It was suggested by the authors that the approach could potentially be generalized to other disease states and immunological phenotypes. Assigning TCR associations to individual alleles was difficult when HLA alleles, especially DR and DQ, strongly co-occurred. The sequencing pipeline was judged likely to have produced a cluster of highly shared sequence variants as a technical artifact. According to a later analysis, TCR association rates differed among HLA loci, with DRB1 alleles showing the most associated TCRs and HLA-C alleles showing the fewest. Only TCR beta chains were sequenced in this cohort, and the absence of alpha or paired-chain data limited detectable features. Most TCR sequences were observed very rarely across donors, whereas some public TCRs were present in many individuals. CMV serostatus was the only immune exposure information available for the cohort. HLA typing was unavailable for some donors at each locus, so association tests used only the typed subset. A later analysis found that HLA-associated TCR beta chains were more clonally expanded and had lower generation probabilities than equally common non-associated chains. Because the 87-base-pair reads could not distinguish some IMGT-functional V segments, including TRBV6-2 and TRBV6-3, those segments were excluded. Because counts were too low, seventeen rarely observed V segments, including chromosome 9 orphons, were left out of the earlier analysis of 587 of the donors. A further reported finding was that TCR beta sequences accurately predicted the HLA-A and HLA-B alleles for most subjects in the first cohort.

The germline V gene provides CDR1 SGHDT and CDR2 YYEEEE. V and J are trimmed by 3 bases and 7 bases, and the gene matches miss 6 bases of the junction. From cysteine to phenylalanine, the CDR3 is 14 amino acids long. This entry keeps only the CDR3 DNA: 42 bases, framed from base 1. The library relied on the immunoSEQ multiplex PCR assay. For the multiplex PCR, a mixture combining 60 forward primers for TCR Vbeta segments and 13 reverse primers for TCR Jbeta segments was used. The CDR3 region of rearranged TCR beta genes was amplified from genomic DNA with a multiplex PCR assay. The amplified TCR beta libraries were sequenced on the Illumina HiSeq System as 87-base-pair reads. The authors processed their data as follows. In a later analysis, around 80 million unique TCR beta chains were counted across the 666 repertoires, and some 10 million of these chains were shared by at least two donors. A nearest-neighbor algorithm error-corrected the raw reads and collapsed the reads into unique sequences, merging closely related sequences to remove PCR and sequencing errors. CDR3 sequences were aligned to IMGT reference sequences to assign V, D and J gene segments. Each retained sequence needed at least a six-nucleotide match to both a V gene segment and a J gene segment. Rearrangements were called productive when the CDR3 lacked stop codons and stayed in frame with V and J; all others were non-productive. Following IMGT convention, CDR3 was defined as the stretch from the second conserved V-encoded cysteine up to the conserved J-encoded phenylalanine. Sequences without an unambiguous match to a single V gene segment were excluded from the earlier analysis of 500 to 700 of the donors. In an earlier analysis of 587 of the donors, a V segment was called functional when productive rearrangements were above 56.7%, and segregating when the standard deviation between donors exceeded 5%. To diagnose cytomegalovirus status from the catalog of TCR beta chain sequences, a statistical classification framework was built. In a later analysis, TCR nucleotide sequences were compared against IMGT/GENE-DB human TR gene sequences so that V and J genes could be assigned. In a later analysis, CDR3 sequences and most-parsimonious VDJ recombination scenarios were assigned using the TCRdist pipeline. In a later analysis, each TCR beta chain was defined by its CDR3 amino acid sequence together with its V-gene family, and reads lacking a unique V-gene family were excluded. A later analysis removed 550 to 650 highly shared, low-generation-probability nucleotide sequences to deal with suspected cross-contamination and a sequencing artifact. In a later analysis, a clonal expansion index was calculated for each public chain from normalized within-repertoire ranks of inferred template counts. Generation probabilities in a later analysis came from a VDJ recombination model fitted to out-of-frame rearrangements, and those results were checked against IGoR. In a later analysis, TCR-TCR, TCR-HLA and TCR-CMV co-occurrence was scored with hypergeometric tests, and a repertoire-size bias correction was applied to TCR pairs. To estimate false discovery rates, a later analysis permuted the HLA or CMV assignments 20 times. In a later analysis, co-occurring TCRs were grouped with DBSCAN, and TCRdist sequence similarity was added when clustering was performed within HLA-allele-positive subsets. For co-occurrence clustering, repertoires with fewer than 30,000 or more than 120,000 public chains were excluded, along with roughly 5 repertoires with anomalous nucleotide sharing. TCRdb provides this immuneACCESS table in a form limited to in-frame rearrangements. Some clones are lacking; in checked studies, under half of them reflect an unresolved V gene, and why the rest are absent is not known. The V and J calls and clone size come from that table; D and trimming were worked out from the DNA. This sample lists 200,000 to 250,000 clones; 70% to 80% were detected once. Together, the top ten hold under 2% of the sample.

The cohort comprised more than 550 healthy bone marrow donors. At the time of sampling, all cohort members were nominally healthy, though unrecorded immune exposures were likely present. The donor was CMV seronegative and was included in the group of several hundred seronegative cohort members. Every donor gave a peripheral blood sample, and the peripheral blood mononuclear cells from that sample were used for TCR beta sequencing. Genomic DNA extraction from the blood cell samples was performed with the Qiagen DNeasy Blood Extraction Kit. Recombination connected TRBV5-6 to TRBJ2-1, with 8 middle bases fitting TRBD2. The receptor was derived from a woman in her 30s in good health and CMV-seronegative. Sequenced material: PBMCs. The nucleotide sequence reads as follows: TGTGCCAGCAGCTGGCGGGGGGCCCAGAATGAGCAGTTCTTC. This is translated as CASSWRGAQNEQFF.